This T cell receptor (beta chain) originates from a study of T cell responses to AZD1222 COVID-19 vaccine (dated by TCRdb to the early 2020s). With regard to the full study: TCR sequencing covered roughly 230 trial participants: some 210 given two doses of AZD1222 and approximately 26 given two doses of MenACWY control vaccine. Trial participants were enrolled into age subgroups of 18-55, 56-69 and 70-plus years, which contained about 150, 27 and 61 TCR-sequenced participants, respectively.

Beyond this particular receptor, the publication reports: Participants were mostly white British, with more females than males. The authors suggested clonal diversity may have been underestimated. The vaccine-associated CD4 TCRs covered the entire spike protein, and the dominant responses fell in regions 160-218 and 743-854. A significant rise in spike-specific TCR breadth and depth was observed after two AZD1222 doses relative to day 0 and relative to MenACWY recipients. Because no day 14 peak-response samples were available, the repertoires could be characterized only after the peak T cell response. Only five to seven AZD1222 recipients were SARS-CoV-2 seropositive at baseline, limiting conclusions about previously exposed vaccinees. The 56-69-year group was small, and its depth increase did not reach significance, likely because of low power. Reportedly, close to half of the unique spike-specific TCRs recognized epitopes lying outside the regions that are mutated in the B.1.351 and B.1.1.7 variants.

The CDR3 regions of human TCRbeta chains were subjected to immunosequencing. For the original study's pipeline: TCRs in the repertoires were compared against a reference library of SARS-CoV-2-specific TCRs that had been generated with the MIRA antigen-specificity platform. Breadth meant the fraction of unique TCRs that were SARS-CoV-2-associated, whereas depth meant the fraction of total T cells that were SARS-CoV-2-associated. Using the MIRA data, each spike-specific TCR was assigned both to the spike region to which the TCR was reactive and to a CD4 or CD8 class. Log10-transformed breadth and depth values were compared by one-way ANOVA with Sidak's multiple comparisons tests. The table was pulled from immuneACCESS by TCRdb, which kept in-frame rearrangements only. Such tables lose some clones; where checked, under half of the loss comes from unresolved V genes, and the rest has no known cause. That table gives V, J and clone size, and the DNA gave D and trimming. Present in this sample are around 200,000 clones, around 94% of which were seen just once. Together, the top ten hold roughly 1.7% of the sample.

The CDR3 runs 15 residues from the cysteine to the phenylalanine. Only CDR3 DNA remains: 45 bases, in frame from the first base. The germline V gene sets CDR1 to SGHVS and CDR2 to FQNEAQ. V was cut back by 1 base and J by 0 bases, leaving a gap of 9 bases between them. The meaning of the sample's time point label: about 28 days (+/-7) after the second vaccine dose. AZD1222 recipients whose second dose came at about 4 weeks and those whose second dose came at about 12 weeks were combined into one group, since spike-specific TCR depth and breadth did not differ between the two schedules. Vaccinee samples came from UK trials COV001 and COV002, including a single-blind randomized controlled phase 2/3 trial of AZD1222 (ChAdOx1 nCoV-19) in healthy adults. For TCRbeta chain sequencing, PBMC samples were collected from trial participants at day 0 and at day 28 after the second dose. A word on this clone: The antigen it binds to is not known. Base qualities were left out, and no much larger clone turns up one base away.

This sequence originates from an adult who received the AZD1222 COVID-19 vaccine. The sample consisted of peripheral blood, taken 28 days after the second AZD1222 dose. The chain is encoded by TRBV7-8 joined to TRBJ1-2; the D gene cannot be resolved reliably. The sequence in DNA is TGTGCCAGCAGCTTAGACAGAGCGCCTAACTATGGCTACACCTTC. It is translated as CASSLDRAPNYGYTF.